These 5 T cell receptor beta chains were sequenced from one sample in a study of blood T cell repertoires in COVID-19. Only in-frame clones appear in the TCRdb table, and some are missing; sequencing was by immunoSEQ multiplex PCR. In the table there are some 180,000 clones, about four fifths of which are singletons. The sequencing input was peripheral blood. The source of these receptors is a man in his 70s with active or convalescent COVID-19.

The rearrangement joins TRBV11-2 to TRBJ1-6; the D is unclear. CDR3 length: 14 amino acids. The germline V gene encodes CDR1 SGHAT and CDR2 FQNNGV. Trimming shortened V by 2 bases and J by 6 bases, and 8 bases separated the two germline ends. CDR3 sequence: CASSLNPSNSPLHF. CDR3 DNA sequence: TGTGCCAGCAGCTTAAACCCGAGTAATTCACCCCTCCACTTT.

This chain joins TRBV27 and TRBJ1-4; no firm D call. V lost 7 bases, J lost 0 bases, and 12 bases lay in between. Germline-derived CDR1 and CDR2 are MNHEY and SMNVEV (reference sequence). This CDR3 spans 15 amino acids. CDR3: CASTQWGATNEKLFF. The CDR3 DNA is TGTGCCAGCACCCAATGGGGAGCAACTAATGAAAAACTGTTTTTT.

V and J are TRBV2 and TRBJ1-4, with TRBD1 identical over 10 bases. The V and J ends lost 6 bases and 5 bases, in that order; junction bases with no gene match: 3. CDR1 SNHLY and CDR2 FYNNEI come from the germline V gene. The CDR3 runs 14 residues. The CDR3 region is CASRRDRGNEKLFF. CDR3 nucleotides: TGTGCCAGCAGAAGGGACAGGGGAAATGAAAAACTGTTTTTT. Variable domain in full (rest from reference TRBV2 and TRBJ1-4): EPEVTQTPSHQVTQMGQEVILRCVPISNHLYFYWYRQILGQKVEFLVSFYNNEISEKSEIFDDQFSVERPDGSNFTLKIRSTKLEDSAMYFCASRRDRGNEKLFFGSGTQLSVL.

This clone has only one observation. The V and J genes are TRBV5-4 and TRBJ1-2; 7 nucleotides line up with TRBD1. Germline V CDR1 and CDR2: SGHNT, YYREEE (reference sequence). This CDR3 contains 15 residues. Trimming at V came to 4 bases and at J to 4 bases, leaving 10 bases not matched to a gene. CDR3 DNA sequence: TGTGCCAGCAGCAACCGACAGGGCCACCTCTATGGCTACACCTTC. Its protein product is CASSNRQGHLYGYTF.

The chain carries TRBV29-1 and TRBJ1-1; D is possibly TRBD1 (5 bases). V lost 7 bases, J lost 3 bases, and 21 bases lay in between. The CDR3 contains 15 residues. CDR1 is SQVTM, CDR2 ANQGSEA, per germline. The CDR3 spells CSAQGSPVSYTEAFF. In nucleotides, the CDR3 is TGCAGCGCGCAGGGCAGTCCGGTAAGCTACACTGAAGCTTTCTTT.